This T cell receptor (beta chain) was obtained from a study of long-term antiretroviral therapy in people with HIV. As to this clone: Its cognate antigen is unknown.

V gave up 3 bases and J gave up 5 bases, with 21 bases separating them. The CDR3 contains 17 residues. Germline assignment: CDR1 MGHRA and CDR2 YSYEKL. Samples were assayed with immunoSEQ v3.0 at survey level. The table came from immunoSEQ multiplex PCR; TCRdb's copy has only in-frame clones and leaves some out. The data hold 20,000 to 25,000 clones, with around four fifths observed a single time. Study-wide results and limits: ART adherence, viral resistance and therapy changes were undocumented.

V gene TRBV4-1 combines with J gene TRBJ2-3; tentatively, D is TRBD1 (5 bases). The source was unsorted PBMCs, collected 1.9 years after starting antiretroviral therapy. The sequence was collected from a woman between 45 and 65 years old with HIV. This CDR3 is CASSQRTPAVALDTQYF. As DNA, the CDR3 is TGCGCCAGCAGCCAGAGGACACCCGCGGTGGCATTAGATACGCAGTATTTT.